A single sample gave rise to the 5 T cell receptor beta chains below, sequenced in a study of blood T cell repertoires in COVID-19 (dated by TCRdb to 2018 to 2021). Library generation was performed with the immunoSEQ multiplex PCR assay. The table was pulled from immuneACCESS by TCRdb, which kept in-frame rearrangements only. Such tables lose some clones; where checked, under half of the loss comes from unresolved V genes, and the rest has no known cause. The sample table contains roughly 570,000 clones; only one count was recorded for 85% to 90% of them. The top ten hold 7.5% to 9.5% of the sample. Material: peripheral blood. These receptors originate from a woman in her fifties or sixties with COVID-19, enrolled during active disease.

This chain uses TRBV5-4 with TRBJ2-5; D possibly corresponds to TRBD2 (5 bases). Trimming pared 3 bases from V and 3 bases from J, leaving 15 bases between. The CDR3 runs to 15 residues. Looked up from germline, CDR1 is SGHNT and CDR2 is YYREEE (reference sequence). CDR3 sequence reads: CASSSPAGVEETQYF. CDR3 sequence (DNA): TGTGCCAGCAGCTCACCCGCCGGGGTTGAAGAGACCCAGTACTTC.

The chain couples TRBV19 to TRBJ1-1, with TRBD1 matching 7 bases. With 6 bases clipped from V and 3 bases from J, the junction kept 7 bases outside the gene matches. Germline-derived CDR1 and CDR2 are LNHDA and SQIVND (reference sequence). This CDR3 spans 14 amino acids. The CDR3 DNA reads as TGTGCCAGTAGGGCAGGGGGTGTAGACACTGAAGCTTTCTTT. Protein sequence: CASRAGGVDTEAFF.

The V gene is TRBV5-6, the J gene TRBJ1-2, with 8 nucleotides matching TRBD1. The V segment lost 8 bases and the J segment 1 base; nucleotides outside the gene matches: 4. CDR1 and CDR2 from the germline V gene are SGHDT and YYEEEE. The CDR3 sequence is 13 residues long. The CDR3 is CASNRGNNYGYTF. The CDR3 coding sequence is TGTGCCAGTAACAGGGGGAATAACTATGGCTACACCTTC.

The chain employs TRBV5-1 and TRBJ1-2; TRBD1 matches 9 bases. In germline, CDR1 is SGHRS, CDR2 YFSETQ. Losses at the gene ends were 4 bases for V and 8 bases for J; bases not matched to a gene: 6. This CDR3 spans 13 amino acids. The CDR3 spells CASSLGQGIGYTF. CDR3 nucleotide sequence: TGCGCCAGCAGCCTTGGACAGGGGATAGGCTACACCTTC. The full variable domain, with the rest looked up from reference TRBV5-1 and TRBJ1-2, is KAGVTQTPRYLIKTRGQQVTLSCSPISGHRSVSWYQQTPGQGLQFLFEYFSETQRNKGNFPGRFSGRQFSNSRSEMNVSTLELGDSALYLCASSLGQGIGYTFGSGTRLTVV.

CDR3 DNA sequence: TGTGCCAGCAGCCAGGATGGTGGGACAGTCTATGGCTACACCTTC. As protein: CASSQDGGTVYGYTF. V is TRBV4-2 and J is TRBJ1-2; TRBD1 matches 7 bases. The CDR3 sequence is 15 residues long. Trimming at V came to 3 bases and at J to 4 bases, leaving 8 bases not matched to a gene. The germline V gene encodes CDR1 LGHNA and CDR2 YNFKEQ.